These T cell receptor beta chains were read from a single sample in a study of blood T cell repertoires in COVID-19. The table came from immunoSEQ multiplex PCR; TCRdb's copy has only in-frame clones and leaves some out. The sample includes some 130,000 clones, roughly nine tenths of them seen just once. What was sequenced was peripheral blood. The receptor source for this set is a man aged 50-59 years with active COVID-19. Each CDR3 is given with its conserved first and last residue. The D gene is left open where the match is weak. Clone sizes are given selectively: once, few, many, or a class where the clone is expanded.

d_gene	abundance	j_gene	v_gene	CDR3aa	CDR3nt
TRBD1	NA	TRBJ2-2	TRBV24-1	CATSDPRGTGFTGELFF	TGTGCCACCAGTGATCCCCGGGGGACAGGGTTCACCGGGGAGCTGTTTTTT
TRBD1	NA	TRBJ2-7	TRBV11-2	CASSLDRGYEQYF	TGTGCCAGCAGCTTGGACAGGGGCTACGAGCAGTACTTC
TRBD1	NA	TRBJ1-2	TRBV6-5	CASNRQGLNYGYTF	TGTGCCAGCAACCGACAGGGGCTCAACTATGGCTACACCTTC
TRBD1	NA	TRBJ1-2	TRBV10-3	CAIRVLDRDGYTF	TGTGCCATCCGTGTTCTGGACAGGGATGGCTACACCTTC
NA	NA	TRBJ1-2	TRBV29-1	CSVEAQARYGYTF	TGCAGCGTTGAAGCCCAGGCAAGATATGGCTACACCTTC
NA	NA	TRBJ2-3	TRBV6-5	CASRLLGGGKDTQYF	TGTGCCAGCAGACTCCTCGGGGGTGGGAAAGATACGCAGTATTTT
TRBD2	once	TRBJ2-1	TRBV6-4	CASRETSGNHEQFF	TGTGCCAGCAGGGAGACTAGCGGGAACCATGAGCAGTTCTTC
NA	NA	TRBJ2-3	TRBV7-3	CASSSSSLGGTQYF	TGTGCCAGCAGCTCCTCATCCCTAGGGGGTACGCAGTATTTT
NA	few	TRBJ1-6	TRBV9	CASSRSGNSPLHF	TGTGCCAGCAGCAGGTCAGGTAATTCACCCCTCCACTTT
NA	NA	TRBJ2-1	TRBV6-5	CASSYTDGLTLNEQFF	TGTGCCAGCAGTTACACCGACGGACTGACCCTCAATGAGCAGTTCTTC
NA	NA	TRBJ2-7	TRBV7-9	CASSFGGLGGAMSEQYF	TGTGCCAGCAGCTTCGGGGGTCTCGGCGGGGCGATGAGTGAGCAGTACTTC
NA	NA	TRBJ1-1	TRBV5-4	CASSLQYGEIGTEAFF	TGTGCCAGCAGCTTACAATATGGGGAGATCGGCACTGAAGCTTTCTTT
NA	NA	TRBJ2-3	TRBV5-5	CASSLRSDTQYF	TGTGCCAGCAGCTTGCGTTCGGATACGCAGTATTTT
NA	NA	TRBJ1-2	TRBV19	CASSIGQVDGYTF	TGTGCCAGTAGTATTGGTCAGGTGGATGGCTACACCTTC
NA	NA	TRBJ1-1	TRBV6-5	CASSSPAGPGTEAFF	TGTGCCAGCAGTTCCCCGGCAGGGCCGGGCACTGAAGCTTTCTTT
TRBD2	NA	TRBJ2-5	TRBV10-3	CAISESPGLGTETQYF	TGTGCCATCAGTGAGTCTCCGGGACTAGGTACAGAGACCCAGTACTTC
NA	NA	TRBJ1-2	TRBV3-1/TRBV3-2	CASSPLGGAGYTF	TGTGCCAGCAGCCCACTCGGGGGGGCGGGCTACACCTTC
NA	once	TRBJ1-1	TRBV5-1	CASSRLSQVNTEAFF	TGCGCCAGCAGCCGATTATCACAGGTGAACACTGAAGCTTTCTTT
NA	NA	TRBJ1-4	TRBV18	CASSPQVGAREKLFF	TGTGCCAGCTCACCGCAGGTGGGCGCTCGTGAAAAACTGTTTTTT
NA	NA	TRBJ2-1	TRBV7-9	CASSGNLESSYNEQFF	TGTGCCAGCAGCGGAAACCTAGAGAGCTCCTACAATGAGCAGTTCTTC
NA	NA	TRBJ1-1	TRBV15	CATSRDERGAFF	TGTGCCACCAGCAGAGATGAACGGGGGGCTTTCTTT
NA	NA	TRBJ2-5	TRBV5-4	CASSTSGETQYF	TGTGCCAGCAGCACATCAGGAGAGACCCAGTACTTC
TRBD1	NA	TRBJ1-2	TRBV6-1	CASSEWDRPSYGYTF	TGTGCCAGCAGTGAATGGGACAGGCCCTCCTATGGCTACACCTTC
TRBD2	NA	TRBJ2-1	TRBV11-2	CASSPTSPDSGSTGNEQFF	TGTGCCAGCAGCCCCACCTCCCCGGACAGCGGGAGTACGGGGAATGAGCAGTTCTTC
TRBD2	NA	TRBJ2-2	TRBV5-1	CASSFGTSGGLNTGELFF	TGCGCCAGCAGCTTCGGGACTAGCGGGGGGCTTAACACCGGGGAGCTGTTTTTT
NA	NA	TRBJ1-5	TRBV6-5	CASRGGGNQPQHF	TGTGCCAGCAGGGGCGGGGGGAATCAGCCCCAGCATTTT
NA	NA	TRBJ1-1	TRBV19	CASSPQGHTEAFF	TGTGCCAGTAGTCCTCAGGGGCACACTGAAGCTTTCTTT
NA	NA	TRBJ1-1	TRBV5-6	CASSLLGLGQTEAFF	TGTGCCAGCAGCTTGCTTGGGTTGGGGCAGACTGAAGCTTTCTTT
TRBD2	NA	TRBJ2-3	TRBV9	CASSASSGSLADTQYF	TGTGCCAGCAGCGCCTCTAGCGGGAGTCTTGCAGATACGCAGTATTTT
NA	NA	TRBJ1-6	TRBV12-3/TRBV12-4	CASRKQVHSPLHF	TGTGCCAGCAGGAAGCAGGTTCATTCACCCCTCCACTTT
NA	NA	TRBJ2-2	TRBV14	CASSQDYRTGELFF	TGTGCCAGCAGCCAAGATTATCGCACCGGGGAGCTGTTTTTT
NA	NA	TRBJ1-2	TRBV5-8	CASSLRDTNYGYTF	TGTGCCAGCAGCTTGCGGGACACCAACTATGGCTACACCTTC
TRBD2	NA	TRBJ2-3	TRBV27	CASSFLAGVASYGTDTQYF	TGTGCCAGCAGTTTTTTGGCGGGGGTTGCCTCATACGGCACAGATACGCAGTATTTT
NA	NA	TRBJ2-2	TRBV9	CASSVATNTGELFF	TGTGCCAGCAGCGTAGCCACGAACACCGGGGAGCTGTTTTTT
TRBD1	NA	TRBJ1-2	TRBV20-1	CSATDLQGDGYTF	TGCAGTGCTACTGACCTACAGGGGGATGGCTACACCTTC
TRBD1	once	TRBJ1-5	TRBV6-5	CASSYGTGRGQPQHF	TGTGCCAGCAGTTACGGGACAGGGCGGGGTCAGCCCCAGCATTTT
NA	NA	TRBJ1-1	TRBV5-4	CASSSPEGIMNTEAFF	TGTGCCAGCAGCTCCCCGGAGGGCATAATGAACACTGAAGCTTTCTTT
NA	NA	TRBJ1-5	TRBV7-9	CASSLAQVGGLNSNQPQHF	TGTGCCAGCAGCTTAGCACAGGTTGGAGGGCTCAATAGCAATCAGCCCCAGCATTTT
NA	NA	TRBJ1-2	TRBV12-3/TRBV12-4	CASSDRRTGGYTF	TGTGCCAGCAGCGACAGGCGAACGGGCGGCTACACCTTC
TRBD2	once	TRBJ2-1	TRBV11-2	CASSLTSGDSYNEQFF	TGTGCCAGCAGCTTAACCAGCGGGGACTCCTACAATGAGCAGTTCTTC
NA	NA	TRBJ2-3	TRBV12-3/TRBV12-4	CASSGLPQDTQYF	TGTGCCAGCAGCGGACTACCACAAGATACGCAGTATTTT
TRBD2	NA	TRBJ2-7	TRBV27	CASSLIAGGPYEQYF	TGTGCCAGCAGTTTAATCGCGGGGGGCCCCTACGAGCAGTACTTC
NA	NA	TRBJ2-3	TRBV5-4	CASSLAQGQDTQYF	TGTGCCAGCAGCTTGGCGCAGGGGCAAGATACGCAGTATTTT
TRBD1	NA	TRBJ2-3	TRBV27	CASSFLDRDRGVTDTQYF	TGTGCCAGCAGTTTTCTAGACCGGGACAGGGGTGTCACAGATACGCAGTATTTT
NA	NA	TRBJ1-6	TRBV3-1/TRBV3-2	CASSPRTSSPLHF	TGTGCCAGCAGCCCTAGGACATCTTCACCCCTCCACTTT
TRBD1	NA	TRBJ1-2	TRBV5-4	CASSLQGVVRYGYTF	TGTGCCAGCAGCTTGCAGGGGGTGGTACGATATGGCTACACCTTC
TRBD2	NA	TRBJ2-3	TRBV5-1	CASSPGLAGGRSTDTQYF	TGCGCCAGCAGCCCTGGACTAGCGGGAGGACGAAGCACAGATACGCAGTATTTT
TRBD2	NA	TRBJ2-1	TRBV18	CASSLNSGRSYNEQFF	TGTGCCAGCTCACTCAATAGCGGGAGGTCCTACAATGAGCAGTTCTTC